Following are 24 T cell receptor beta chains from one sample sequenced in a study of CD8 T cells in Susac syndrome. With random hexamers, about 0.5 to 1 ug RNA was reverse transcribed. TCRdb analysed the immunoSEQ multiplex PCR reads with MiXCR anew, one entry per CDR3 protein. The table includes roughly 47,000 distinct CDR3 sequences, 92% detected once. Sequencing was performed on CD8+ T cells from PBMCs. Receptor source: a human donor in good health.

The chain employs TRBV29-1 and TRBJ2-2; D possibly matches TRBD1 or TRBD2 (5 bases each). The CDR3 covers 14 residues. Trimming took off 1 base at V and 5 bases at J, with 11 bases between the two ends. From germline, CDR1 is SQVTM and CDR2 ANQGSEA. The CDR3 coding sequence is TGCAGCGTTGAAGGGGGGATGGGGACCGGGGAGCTGTTTTTT. This encodes CSVEGGMGTGELFF.

The chain combines TRBV19 with TRBJ2-1; maybe TRBD1 (7 bases). Germline V CDR1 and CDR2: LNHDA, SQIVND (reference sequence). CDR3 length equals 15 residues. The V and J ends lost 5 bases and 3 bases respectively, with 14 bases between them. In DNA, the CDR3 is TGTGCCAGTAGTGGGCGGGACAGAGGCTACAATGAGCAGTTCTTC. Its protein is CASSGRDRGYNEQFF.

The rearrangement links TRBV2 to TRBJ2-7, with 7 bases fitting TRBD2. This CDR3 spans 14 amino acids. Germline CDR1 is SNHLY and CDR2 is FYNNEI. J lost 3 bases, V lost 8 bases, and 10 bases had no gene match. As DNA, the CDR3 is TGTGCCAGCCGAGGACTAGAAATTGACTACGAGCAGTACTTC. Its translation is CASRGLEIDYEQYF.

The rearrangement links TRBV20-1 to TRBJ2-7; D is possibly TRBD2 (6 bases). Germline CDR1 reads DFQATT; CDR2 reads SNEGSKA (reference sequence). The ends were cut back, 5 bases at V and 4 bases at J, with 18 bases in the middle. The CDR3 has 14 amino acids. The CDR3 here is CSALGSGEWYEQYF. CDR3 DNA sequence: TGCAGTGCTCTCGGCTCGGGAGAGTGGTACGAGCAGTACTTC.

The V call is TRBV30, the J call TRBJ2-7; TRBD1 agrees at 10 bases. The CDR3 sequence is 14 residues long. Per germline, CDR1 GTSNPN and CDR2 SVGIG (reference sequence). J gave up 2 bases and V 4 bases, and 5 bases lay outside the gene matches. The CDR3 DNA sequence: TGTGCCTGGACCCTGACAGGGGGCCCCTACGAGCAGTACTTC. As protein: CAWTLTGGPYEQYF.

The rearrangement joins TRBV4-1 to TRBJ2-6; D gene ambiguous. Trimming stripped 1 base from V and 0 bases from J, with 7 bases between. The CDR3 is 16 residues long. The germline gives CDR1 MGHRA, CDR2 YSYEKL. The CDR3 region has the DNA TGCGCCAGCAGCCAAGCTACGATCTCTGGGGCCAACGTCCTGACTTTC. Amino acid sequence: CASSQATISGANVLTF.

This clonotype was seen only once. V and J are TRBV2 and TRBJ1-2; 8 bases map to TRBD1. CDR1 and CDR2 (germline): SNHLY, FYNNEI. The CDR3 totals 17 residues. V lost 7 bases and J lost 2; bases outside the gene matches: 15. The CDR3 region is CASIPRTGSGPNYGYTF. CDR3 bases: TGTGCCAGCATACCCCGGACAGGGTCAGGTCCGAACTATGGCTACACCTTC. The whole variable domain, remainder taken from reference TRBV2 and TRBJ1-2, is EPEVTQTPSHQVTQMGQEVILRCVPISNHLYFYWYRQILGQKVEFLVSFYNNEISEKSEIFDDQFSVERPDGSNFTLKIRSTKLEDSAMYFCASIPRTGSGPNYGYTFGSGTRLTVV.

The chain couples TRBV21-1 to TRBJ1-1. TRBV21-1 is classified as a pseudogene. The length of the CDR3 is 13 residues. In DNA form, the CDR3 reads TGTGCCAGCAGCAAAGCGCAGAACACTGAAGCTTTCTTT. Amino acids: CASSKAQNTEAFF.

V usage is TRBV4-1 and J usage is TRBJ2-1; 9 nucleotides line up with TRBD1. This CDR3 has 15 amino acids. V dropped 1 base and J dropped 5; count of bases not matched to a gene: 3. Germline V gene lookup returns CDR1 MGHRA and CDR2 YSYEKL. This CDR3 is CASSQGQGVNNEQFF. Here the CDR3 DNA reads TGCGCCAGCAGCCAAGGACAGGGGGTAAACAATGAGCAGTTCTTC.

The chain links TRBV28 to TRBJ2-1, with TRBD1 matching over 7 bases. This CDR3 comprises 12 residues. Germline-derived CDR1 and CDR2 are MDHEN and SYDVKM. V shed 5 bases and J 7 bases; nucleotides not matched to a gene: 2. As DNA, the CDR3 is TGTGCCAGCAGTACAGGGGCGAATGAGCAGTTCTTC. Translating gives CASSTGANEQFF.

J is TRBJ2-3 and V is TRBV15, with no clear D. The germline gives CDR1 LNHNV, CDR2 YYDKDF (reference sequence). The CDR3 totals 18 residues. The germline V and J ends were trimmed by 5 bases and 2 bases, with 23 bases remaining between them. In DNA, the CDR3 is TGTGCCACCAGCCAAATGGAATTCAAGGCCTCCCCCACAGATACGCAGTATTTT. Translated, it gives CATSQMEFKASPTDTQYF. The full variable domain, with the rest looked up from reference TRBV15 and TRBJ2-3, is DAMVIQNPRYQVTQFGKPVTLSCSQTLNHNVMYWYQQKSSQAPKLLFHYYDKDFNNEADTPDNFQSRRPNTSFCFLDIRSPGLGDTAMYLCATSQMEFKASPTDTQYFGPGTRLTVL.

V is TRBV6-5 and J is TRBJ2-5, with 9 bases that match TRBD1. Germline V gene data show CDR1 as MNHEY and CDR2 as SVGAGI. CDR3 size: 19 residues. V was clipped by 0 bases and J by 7 bases; unmatched bases: 18. CDR3 residues: CASSYSPALNTGGGGTQYF. The CDR3 nucleotides read TGTGCCAGCAGTTACTCCCCGGCTCTAAATACAGGGGGCGGAGGGACCCAGTACTTC.

The chain carries TRBV9 and TRBJ2-1; 7 bases line up with TRBD2. V shed 4 bases, J shed 7 bases, and the junction held 5 bases outside the gene matches. Germline-derived CDR1 and CDR2 are SGDLS and YYNGEE. The CDR3 is 13 residues long. The CDR3 loop reads CASSQRLANEQFF. The CDR3 region has the DNA TGTGCCAGCAGCCAAAGACTAGCAAATGAGCAGTTCTTC.

The CDR3 spells CSVVWAGGNSNQPQHF. For the CDR3, the DNA is TGCAGCGTTGTATGGGCCGGGGGCAATAGCAATCAGCCCCAGCATTTT. This rearrangement joins TRBV29-1 to TRBJ1-5, with a tentative D call TRBD1 (6 bases). The germline V gene has CDR1 SQVTM and CDR2 ANQGSEA. The CDR3 runs to 16 residues. V lost 4 bases, J lost 0 bases, and 16 bases lay in between. The complete variable domain, with remaining parts taken from reference TRBV29-1 and TRBJ1-5, reads SAVISQKPSRDICQRGTSLTIQCQVDSQVTMMFWYRQQPGQSLTLIATANQGSEATYESGFVIDKFPISRPNLTFSTLTVSNMSPEDSSIYLCSVVWAGGNSNQPQHFGDGTRLSIL.

The rearrangement uses TRBV7-9 and TRBJ2-1, with D possibly being TRBD2 (5 bases). Germline CDR1 SEHNR, CDR2 FQNEAQ (reference sequence). V was trimmed by 5 bases and J by 0 bases, leaving 11 bases between them. The CDR3 contains 15 residues. The CDR3 DNA is TGTGCCAGCAGCCCAGCGGTGAGCTCCTACAATGAGCAGTTCTTC. It codes for CASSPAVSSYNEQFF.

V and J are TRBV6-1 and TRBJ2-1, with D uncertain. In germline, CDR1 is MNHNS, CDR2 SASEGT. Trimming shortened V by 3 bases and J by 7 bases, and 16 bases separated the two germline ends. The CDR3 extends over 15 amino acids. CDR3 in amino acids: CASSDDSPLDNEQFF. CDR3 DNA sequence: TGTGCCAGCAGTGACGATTCTCCGTTGGATAATGAGCAGTTCTTC.

V and J are TRBV4-1 and TRBJ1-2; unclear D gene. Germline V CDR1 and CDR2: MGHRA, YSYEKL. V lost 3 bases and J 2 bases, leaving 16 bases between the germline ends. This CDR3 is built from 16 residues. The CDR3 spells CASSQEVGILNYGYTF. The CDR3 nucleotides read TGCGCCAGCAGCCAGGAAGTCGGGATCTTAAACTATGGCTACACCTTC.

The chain links TRBV19 to TRBJ2-3; D is unresolved. The length of the CDR3 is 16 residues. Between the trimmed V and J ends, which lost 1 base and 0 bases, there was a span of 11 bases. Germline V gene data show CDR1 as LNHDA and CDR2 as SQIVND (reference sequence). CDR3 sequence: CASSIGRLVSTDTQYF. The CDR3 coding sequence is TGTGCCAGTAGTATAGGTCGCCTCGTTAGCACAGATACGCAGTATTTT.

The rearrangement joins TRBV9 to TRBJ1-5; D call uncertain. With 0 bases removed from V and 1 base from J, the gap between germline ends came to 5 bases. CDR1 and CDR2 from the germline V gene are SGDLS and YYNGEE. The CDR3 has 14 residues. The CDR3: CASSVGNSNQPQHF. The CDR3 DNA sequence: TGTGCCAGCAGCGTAGGGAACAGCAATCAGCCCCAGCATTTT.

The J gene is TRBJ2-7, the V gene TRBV27, with 7 bases fitting TRBD2. This CDR3 contains 15 residues. Germline trimming cut 4 bases from V and 2 bases from J; bases unmatched to any gene: 8. CDR1 is MNHEY, CDR2 SMNVEV, per germline (reference sequence). The CDR3 reads CASSWRLAATYEQYF. DNA for the CDR3: TGTGCCAGCAGTTGGAGACTAGCTGCAACCTACGAGCAGTACTTC.

The sample holds one count of this clonotype. The V call is TRBV27, the J call TRBJ1-2; 8 bases are a match to TRBD1. This CDR3 spans 16 amino acids. Trimming removed 2 bases from V and 4 bases from J; junction bases left unmatched: 9. Germline-derived CDR1 and CDR2 are MNHEY and SMNVEV (reference sequence). The DNA for the CDR3 is TGTGCCAGCAGTTTACACGTAGGGACAGGCCCCTATGGCTACACCTTC. This sequence encodes CASSLHVGTGPYGYTF.

The chain couples TRBV28 to TRBJ1-2; D possibly corresponds to TRBD1 (5 bases). The CDR3 is 14 amino acids. The germline gives CDR1 MDHEN, CDR2 SYDVKM. V dropped 6 bases and J dropped 4 bases, with 15 bases sitting between them. CDR3: CASSKGGVRYGYTF. In DNA, the CDR3 is TGTGCCAGCAGCAAGGGAGGGGTCCGCTATGGCTACACCTTC.

The genes are TRBV5-1 and TRBJ2-1; no clear D. Germline V lookup: CDR1 SGHRS, CDR2 YFSETQ. V gave up 1 base and J gave up 2 bases, with 4 bases separating them. The CDR3 is 13 residues long. CDR3 loop: CASSLSPYNEQFF. The CDR3, as DNA: TGCGCCAGCAGCTTGAGTCCCTACAATGAGCAGTTCTTC.

This clonotype has only one observation. This rearrangement joins TRBV30 to TRBJ2-1; D is possibly TRBD2 (5 bases). This CDR3 spans 14 amino acids. CDR1 is GTSNPN and CDR2 is SVGIG in the germline V gene (reference sequence). The V and J ends lost 1 base and 2 bases respectively, with 9 bases between them. This chain's CDR3 is CAWSEMGAYNEQFF. CDR3 coding DNA: TGTGCCTGGAGTGAAATGGGAGCCTACAATGAGCAGTTCTTC.